The 16 T cell receptor beta chains presented below share a single source sample, sequenced in a study of blood T cell repertoires in COVID-19. Sequenced by immunoSEQ multiplex PCR; TCRdb stores in-frame clones only, minus some. The data hold approximately 440,000 clones, with about 92% observed a single time. Sequenced: PBMCs or T cells enriched from blood (not recorded which). The receptors were sampled from a man aged 18 to 30 who had recovered from COVID-19.

This clone occurred a few times. The genes are TRBV6-5 and TRBJ1-4; the D gene is possibly TRBD1 (5 bases). CDR1 and CDR2 from the germline V gene are MNHEY and SVGAGI. Between the trimmed V and J ends, which lost 6 bases and 3 bases, there was a span of 11 bases. The CDR3 loop spans 14 amino acids. For the CDR3, the DNA is TGTGCCAGCAGATCAGGGCCAGCTAATGAAAAACTGTTTTTT. It is translated as CASRSGPANEKLFF.

The genes are TRBV3-1 (or the pseudogene TRBV3-2) and TRBJ1-2; perhaps TRBD1 as D (5 bases). The CDR3 covers 15 residues. Per germline, CDR1 LGHDT and CDR2 YNNKEL (reference sequence). Between the trimmed V and J ends, which lost 4 bases and 4 bases, there was a span of 16 bases. The CDR3 DNA sequence: TGTGCCAGCAGCCCTAGGGGCGGCCCCAGCTATGGCTACACCTTC. This gives the protein CASSPRGGPSYGYTF.

The chain carries TRBV18 and TRBJ1-5; D may be TRBD1 (6 bases). CDR3 length: 15 residues. Germline values: CDR1 KGHSH, CDR2 LQKENI. V lost 3 bases, J lost 1 base, and 10 bases lay in between. The CDR3 loop is CASSPYRESNQPQHF. The CDR3 nucleotides are TGTGCCAGCTCACCTTACAGGGAAAGCAATCAGCCCCAGCATTTT.

This rearrangement joins TRBV9 to TRBJ1-1, with TRBD1 as a possible D gene (5 bases). This CDR3 region has 16 residues. The V end was cut by 3 bases, the J end by 2 bases, with 17 bases between. From germline, CDR1 is SGDLS and CDR2 YYNGEE. In DNA, the CDR3 is TGTGCCAGCAGCGCTTTACTACCTCAGGGAAACACTGAAGCTTTCTTT. Residues: CASSALLPQGNTEAFF.

This sequence joins TRBV11-3 and TRBJ2-1; 8 bases line up with TRBD2. The CDR3 length is 15 residues. The trim removed 5 bases at V and 9 bases at J, leaving 12 bases unmatched. The germline V gene encodes CDR1 SGHNT and CDR2 YENEEA. The CDR3 nucleotides are TGTGCCAGCAGCCCAGTTAGCGGGGTGGGGGGTGAGCAGTTCTTC. It is translated as CASSPVSGVGGEQFF.

The chain couples TRBV5-5 to TRBJ1-4; D unclear. Per the germline V gene, CDR1 is SGHKS and CDR2 is YYEKEE (reference sequence). V lost 4 bases to trimming and J lost 7 bases, with 20 bases between them. CDR3 length: 16 residues. The DNA of the CDR3 is TGTGCCAGCAGCCCCCTTAAAGGTCTTCGCGGTGAAAAACTGTTTTTT. This codes for CASSPLKGLRGEKLFF.

The CDR3 nucleotides are TGCGCCAGCAGCCTGGCCGCCGAACTAGCGGGAGGGCCGTACAATGAGCAGTTCTTC. Protein: CASSLAAELAGGPYNEQFF. The V gene is TRBV5-1, the J gene TRBJ2-1, with 13 bases aligning to TRBD2. The CDR3 totals 19 residues. The germline V gene encodes CDR1 SGHRS and CDR2 YFSETQ. The trim removed 4 bases at V and 4 bases at J, leaving 14 bases unmatched.

The chain has TRBV15 and TRBJ1-5; 10 positions agree with TRBD1. CDR1 is LNHNV and CDR2 is YYDKDF in the germline V gene (reference sequence). This CDR3 has 15 residues. V lost 4 bases, J lost 5 bases, and 5 bases stayed unmatched. DNA for the CDR3: TGTGCCACCAGCACCGGACAGGGGGGTTATCAGCCCCAGCATTTT. Its translation: CATSTGQGGYQPQHF.

This sequence joins TRBV5-4 and TRBJ2-1, with D perhaps matching TRBD2 (6 bases). In germline, CDR1 is SGHNT, CDR2 YYREEE (reference sequence). Trimming left V 1 base short and J 2 bases short, with 10 bases between. The CDR3 totals 15 residues. CDR3 nucleotide sequence: TGTGCCAGCAGCTTGCCCGGGAGAGCCTACAATGAGCAGTTCTTC. Its translation is CASSLPGRAYNEQFF.

The rearrangement links TRBV28 to TRBJ2-7, with 10 bases identical to TRBD2. CDR1 and CDR2 (germline): MDHEN, SYDVKM. The J segment lost 6 bases and the V segment lost 7 bases, leaving 6 bases of the junction unmatched. This CDR3 spans 13 amino acids. The CDR3 nucleotides are TGTGCCAGCAAAACTAGCGGGAAGGTCGAGCAGTACTTC. It translates to CASKTSGKVEQYF.

The rearrangement uses TRBV19 and TRBJ1-4, with D perhaps TRBD1 (5 bases). The V end lost 7 bases, the J end lost 6 bases, and 18 bases lay between the germline ends. Germline assignment: CDR1 LNHDA and CDR2 SQIVND (reference sequence). The CDR3 consists of 15 residues. The CDR3 loop is CASTDGGSFDEKLFF. CDR3 nucleotides: TGTGCCAGTACGGATGGGGGGTCCTTTGATGAAAAACTGTTTTTT.

The chain couples TRBV5-1 to TRBJ1-1, with 9 bases matching TRBD1. The trim removed 4 bases at V and 4 bases at J, leaving 17 bases unmatched. CDR3 size: 18 residues. The germline V gene has CDR1 SGHRS and CDR2 YFSETQ. The CDR3 sequence is CASSRTVETGGVITEAFF. The CDR3 nucleotides are TGCGCCAGCAGCCGTACCGTTGAGACAGGGGGTGTAATCACTGAAGCTTTCTTT.

This sequence joins TRBV5-8 and TRBJ1-2; D not resolved. The CDR3 is 14 amino acids. Trimming shortened V by 3 bases and J by 2 bases, and 11 bases separated the two germline ends. Germline V gene lookup returns CDR1 SGHTS and CDR2 YDEGEE. The CDR3 is CASSSAPGNYGYTF. DNA for the CDR3: TGTGCCAGCAGCTCGGCCCCGGGGAACTATGGCTACACCTTC. Using reference TRBV5-8 and TRBJ1-2 for the parts outside the CDR3, the full variable domain is EAGVTQSPTHLIKTRGQQATLRCSPISGHTSVYWYQQALGLGLQFLLWYDEGEERNRGNFPPRFSGRQFPNYSSELNVNALELEDSALYLCASSSAPGNYGYTFGSGTRLTVV.

CDR3 sequence: CASSFSGLVRETQYF. The CDR3 DNA reads as TGTGCCAGCAGCTTTTCGGGACTCGTTAGGGAGACCCAGTACTTC. The V call is TRBV7-2, the J call TRBJ2-5, with D possibly matching TRBD2 (6 bases). CDR1 is SGHTA, CDR2 FQGNSA, per germline. The length of the CDR3 is 15 residues. V was shortened by 3 bases and J by 5 bases, with 16 bases between the two germline ends.

The chain recombines TRBV29-1 with TRBJ1-2, with D possibly TRBD1 on 6 matching bases. The CDR3 consists of 14 residues. Trimming stripped 0 bases from V and 4 bases from J, with 12 bases between. CDR1 SQVTM and CDR2 ANQGSEA come from the germline V gene. CDR3 nucleotide sequence: TGCAGCGTTGAAGATCGGACAGCCGCCTATGGCTACACCTTC. Its protein is CSVEDRTAAYGYTF.

The chain is built from TRBV5-1 and TRBJ1-1; D is undetermined. Trimming removed 5 bases from V and 2 bases from J, with 13 bases in between. Looked up from germline, CDR1 is SGHRS and CDR2 is YFSETQ. The CDR3 covers 14 residues. This CDR3 is CASSTSSGNTEAFF. The CDR3 coding sequence is TGCGCCAGCAGTACATCCTCAGGTAACACTGAAGCTTTCTTT. Complete variable domain (other parts from reference TRBV5-1 and TRBJ1-1): KAGVTQTPRYLIKTRGQQVTLSCSPISGHRSVSWYQQTPGQGLQFLFEYFSETQRNKGNFPGRFSGRQFSNSRSEMNVSTLELGDSALYLCASSTSSGNTEAFFGQGTRLTVV.